This T cell receptor (beta chain) derives from a study of graft-versus-host responses after intestinal transplantation. The wider study: Grafts that recipients had were multivisceral, liver-intestinal, or isolated intestinal transplants. Notes on the study in general: Recipient marrow contained GvH clones, some of which appeared first in ileum or blood. Early post-transplant HvG declines tracked with peak circulating GvH clone levels.

This table comes from immunoSEQ multiplex PCR, and its TCRdb copy is limited to in-frame clones, with some not included. The table includes tens of thousands of clones, around 90% detected once. To note about this clone: Its specificity is unknown.

Sequenced here: unstimulated CD8+ T cells sorted from spleen or lymph node cells, sampled before transplant. The receptor was isolated from a human donor who was the organ donor for an intestinal transplant.

The CDR3 loop reads CASSQGFRPGTEAFF. The DNA of the CDR3 is TGCGCCAGCAGCCAAGGGTTCAGGCCGGGGACTGAAGCTTTCTTT. The genes are TRBV4-3 and TRBJ1-1; D remains ambiguous. Per germline, CDR1 LGHNA and CDR2 YSLEER. The germline V and J ends were trimmed by 1 base and 5 bases, with 14 bases remaining between them. This CDR3 has 15 residues.